This TCR beta chain was obtained from a study of cytomegalovirus exposure and HLA in healthy donors. Study-level findings and limits: By HLA locus, TCR association rates varied in a later analysis, with DRB1 showing the most and HLA-C the fewest.

The PCR ran on 60 Vbeta and 13 Jbeta primers. Produced via immunoSEQ multiplex PCR; TCRdb's table is partial and in-frame only. The sample consists of fewer than 150,000 clones, roughly 79% of them appearing once. This clone showed up just once. The antigen remains unidentified. Germline CDR1 and CDR2: SNHLY and FYNNEI. V shed 4 bases, J shed 3 bases, and the junction held 2 bases outside the gene matches. The CDR3 covers 14 residues. The sequence was obtained from a man younger than 45 in good health and CMV-seronegative. The sample taken for sequencing was PBMCs. The chain is built from TRBV2 and TRBJ2-3; 9 bases map to TRBD1. The CDR3 DNA is TGTGCCAGCAGTGGCGGGACAGGGACAGATACGCAGTATTTT. It codes for CASSGGTGTDTQYF.